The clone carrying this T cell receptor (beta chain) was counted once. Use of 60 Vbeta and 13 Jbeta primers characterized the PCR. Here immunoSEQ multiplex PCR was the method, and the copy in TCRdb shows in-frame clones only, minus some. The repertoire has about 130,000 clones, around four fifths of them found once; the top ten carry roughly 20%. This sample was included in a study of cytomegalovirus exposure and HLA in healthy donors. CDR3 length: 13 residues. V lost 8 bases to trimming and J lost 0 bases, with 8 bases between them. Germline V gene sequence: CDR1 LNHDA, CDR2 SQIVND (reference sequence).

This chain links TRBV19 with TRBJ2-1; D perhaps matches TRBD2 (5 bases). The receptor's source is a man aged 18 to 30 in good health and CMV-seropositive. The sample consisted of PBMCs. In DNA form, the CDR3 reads TGTGCCAGTGGGCGGGCCTCCTACAATGAGCAGTTCTTC. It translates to CASGRASYNEQFF.